Each of the 5 T cell receptor beta chains below was sequenced from the same sample in a study of cytomegalovirus exposure and HLA in healthy donors. The PCR made use of 60 Vbeta and 13 Jbeta primers. Here immunoSEQ multiplex PCR was the method, and the copy in TCRdb shows in-frame clones only, minus some. The sample lists some 77,000 clones; 79% were seen once. The sequenced material came from PBMCs. The receptors were sampled from a man aged 25 to 45 in good health and CMV-seronegative.

The rearrangement links TRBV29-1 to TRBJ2-1; 8 nucleotides agree with TRBD2. Germline trimming cut 8 bases from V and 7 bases from J; bases unmatched to any gene: 31. CDR3 length: 20 amino acids. Germline loops: CDR1 SQVTM, CDR2 ANQGSEA. This CDR3 reads CSPPRSTPRHREGLGNEQFF. In nucleotides, the CDR3 is TGCAGCCCCCCTCGATCCACCCCCCGACATCGGGAGGGCCTCGGAAATGAGCAGTTCTTC.

This clone was found many times. At one boundary the junction diverges from the germline segment, which might be a read error. V is TRBV7-7 and J is TRBJ2-1; 7 nucleotides agree with TRBD1. Germline-derived CDR1 and CDR2 are SSHAT and FNYEAQ (reference sequence). The length of the CDR3 is 12 residues. CDR3 DNA: TGTGCTAGCAGCTCTAACAGGGGCGAGCAGTTCTTC. It yields the protein CASSSNRGEQFF.

CDR3 DNA sequence: TGCGCCAGCAGCCAAGATGGGACAGGGGTGACAACTGAAGCTTTCTTT. This sequence encodes CASSQDGTGVTTEAFF. The chain joins TRBV4-3 to TRBJ1-1; TRBD1 aligns across 10 bases. Per germline, CDR1 LGHNA and CDR2 YSLEER. The CDR3 spans 16 residues. Losses at the gene ends were 0 bases for V and 5 bases for J; bases not matched to a gene: 6.

The J gene is TRBJ2-7, the V gene TRBV25-1; 11 bases are a match to TRBD1. This CDR3 has 14 amino acids. Germline assignment: CDR1 MGHDK and CDR2 SYGVNS. V lost 6 bases to trimming and J lost 7 bases; unmatched junction nucleotides: 8. In DNA form, the CDR3 reads TGTGCCAGCAGCGGGACAGGGGGGCGGGAGGAGCAGTACTTC. This translates into CASSGTGGREEQYF.

The chain uses TRBV27 and TRBJ2-3; TRBD2 agrees at 7 bases. The CDR3 sequence is 14 residues long. The V gene end was trimmed by 6 bases and the J gene end by 2 bases; junction bases not matched to a gene: 5. Germline-derived CDR1 and CDR2 are MNHEY and SMNVEV (reference sequence). CDR3 DNA sequence: TGTGCCAGCAGACTTCTAGCGGCCACAGATACGCAGTATTTT. It yields the protein CASRLLAATDTQYF.